Here is one T cell receptor (beta chain) with its context. The antigen is undetermined. These data come from a study of long-term antiretroviral therapy in people with HIV. Points from the study as a whole: Repertoires from HIV showed CDR3 length ranges narrower than those of controls. ART-treated samples gained diversity yet remained below transplant donor controls.

V was trimmed by 0 bases and J by 6 bases, leaving 9 bases between them. Germline V gene data show CDR1 as PRHDT and CDR2 as FYEKMQ (reference sequence). The CDR3 consists of 13 residues. Sequencing used immunoSEQ v3.0 at survey level. Measured with immunoSEQ multiplex PCR; TCRdb has only the in-frame clones, and not every one. The data hold approximately 31,000 clones, with about 85% observed a single time. The V call is TRBV13, the J call TRBJ2-7, with no clear D. The TCR comes from a man younger than 35 with HIV. The starting material was unsorted PBMCs, obtained 1.1 years after starting antiretroviral therapy. The CDR3: CASSLGLVGEQYF. In DNA form, the CDR3 reads TGTGCCAGCAGCTTAGGCCTAGTCGGCGAGCAGTACTTC.